Following are 20 T cell receptor beta chains from one sample sequenced in a study of a mutant IDH1 vaccine in newly diagnosed glioma. These receptors' targets are unknown. Using immunoSEQ multiplex PCR, the repertoire was profiled, and TCRdb retains in-frame clones only, with some absent. The data hold roughly 40,000 clones, with roughly nine tenths observed a single time. Noted time point: week 5, during vaccination. Vaccinated patients received 300 ug of mutant IDH1 20-mer peptide per dose, with topical imiquimod. Sequenced here: PBMCs, sampled from a glioma patient whose treatment included an IDH1 peptide vaccine. Receptors were obtained from a man in his forties or fifties with glioma.

The chain combines TRBV18 with TRBJ2-7, with TRBD2 matching over 8 bases. With V trimmed by 6 bases and J by 5 bases, 6 bases remained unmatched. Germline lookup yields CDR1 KGHSH and CDR2 LQKENI. This CDR3 spans 13 amino acids. The CDR3 DNA is TGTGCCAGCTCTCCTTCGCGGGGGGACGAGCAGTACTTC. It yields the protein CASSPSRGDEQYF.

This clone has just one count. This chain joins TRBV5-1 and TRBJ1-1, with TRBD1 matching 8 bases. V was pared by 4 bases and J by 12 bases, with 14 bases of the junction left unmatched. CDR1 is SGHRS and CDR2 is YFSETQ in the germline V gene. This CDR3 has 14 amino acids. The CDR3 DNA follows: TGCGCCAGCAGCCCAGGTTTCCGGGACAGGAGAACTTTCTTT. It codes for CASSPGFRDRRTFF.

The gene calls are TRBV9 and TRBJ1-2; D is undetermined. Germline V gives CDR1 SGDLS, CDR2 YYNGEE. V lost 2 bases, J lost 4 bases, and 9 bases lay in between. This CDR3 has 13 amino acids. The CDR3 region is CASSVANSYGYTF. The CDR3 region has the DNA TGTGCCAGCAGCGTCGCGAACAGCTATGGCTACACCTTC.

This chain joins TRBV19 and TRBJ2-2; 8 bases agree with TRBD2. Germline V gives CDR1 LNHDA, CDR2 SQIVND (reference sequence). V dropped 7 bases and J dropped 6; count of bases not matched to a gene: 10. The CDR3 runs 15 residues. The CDR3 nucleotides are TGTGCCAGTACCCCTCCCGGACTAGCTCCCGGGGAGCTGTTTTTT. Its translation is CASTPPGLAPGELFF.

This chain links TRBV7-8 with TRBJ2-7, with TRBD2 matching over 9 bases. Germline trimming cut 5 bases from V and 7 bases from J; bases unmatched to any gene: 15. The CDR3 is made up of 16 amino acids. The germline gives CDR1 SGHVS, CDR2 FQNEAQ. DNA for the CDR3: TGTGCCAGCAGCGGGGGGACCGGGACTAGCTTTCGTGAGCAGTACTTC. Translation gives CASSGGTGTSFREQYF.

This chain links TRBV18 with TRBJ1-4; TRBD1 matches at 8 bases. Looked up from germline, CDR1 is KGHSH and CDR2 is LQKENI. With 5 bases clipped from V and 8 bases from J, the junction kept 10 bases outside the gene matches. The CDR3 is 15 amino acids. This CDR3 reads CASSSRTGTYEKLFF. The CDR3 region has the DNA TGTGCCAGCTCATCCCGGACAGGGACCTACGAAAAACTGTTTTTT.

The chain joins TRBV7-9 to TRBJ1-1; D gene ambiguous. The CDR3 is 13 amino acids. V lost 7 bases to trimming and J lost 0 bases, with 9 bases between them. Germline loops: CDR1 SEHNR, CDR2 FQNEAQ (reference sequence). The CDR3 sequence is CASTPSVNTEAFF. CDR3 nucleotide sequence: TGTGCCAGCACCCCGTCCGTGAACACTGAAGCTTTCTTT.

This chain uses TRBV2 with TRBJ1-2; maybe TRBD1 (5 bases). Germline CDR1 SNHLY, CDR2 FYNNEI. The CDR3 covers 13 residues. The ends were cut back, 5 bases at V and 4 bases at J, with 11 bases in the middle. The CDR3 bases are TGTGCCAGCAGTCTGGGGGTCGGCTATGGCTACACCTTC. Protein: CASSLGVGYGYTF.

V usage is TRBV5-6 and J usage is TRBJ2-7, with D possibly TRBD1 on 5 matching bases. From germline, CDR1 is SGHDT and CDR2 YYEEEE. The CDR3 has 14 residues. V lost 2 bases to trimming and J lost 3 bases, with 12 bases between them. This chain's CDR3 is CASSLGIGVYEQYF. The DNA for the CDR3 is TGTGCCAGCAGCTTAGGAATAGGGGTCTACGAGCAGTACTTC.

The rearrangement links TRBV7-9 to TRBJ2-2; unclear D gene. Trimming removed 11 bases from V and 0 bases from J, with 16 bases in between. CDR3 length: 15 amino acids. The germline CDR1 and CDR2 sequences are SEHNR and FQNEAQ (reference sequence). Here the CDR3 reads CAVPPGSANTGELFF. CDR3 coding DNA: TGTGCCGTGCCACCGGGCAGCGCGAACACCGGGGAGCTGTTTTTT.

This clone was counted a single time. This CDR3 reads CASRVSNQPQHF. The CDR3 coding sequence is TGTGCCAGTCGGGTTTCCAATCAGCCCCAGCATTTT. V gene TRBV19 combines with J gene TRBJ1-5, with unresolved D. V gave up 8 bases and J gave up 3 bases, with 8 bases separating them. Germline CDR1 is LNHDA and CDR2 is SQIVND (reference sequence). This CDR3 region has 12 residues. Complete variable domain (other parts from reference TRBV19 and TRBJ1-5): DGGITQSPKYLFRKEGQNVTLSCEQNLNHDAMYWYRQDPGQGLRLIYYSQIVNDFQKGDIAEGYSVSREKKESFPLTVTSAQKNPTAFYLCASRVSNQPQHFGDGTRLSIL.

This chain connects TRBV2 to TRBJ2-5; 10 bases are a match to TRBD1. V dropped 8 bases and J dropped 5; count of bases not matched to a gene: 8. The CDR3 length is 14 residues. CDR1 is SNHLY and CDR2 is FYNNEI in the germline V gene. The CDR3 DNA sequence: TGTGCCAGCGGCCGGGACAGGGGAACGGAGACCCAGTACTTC. Encoded protein: CASGRDRGTETQYF.

The V and J genes are TRBV29-1 and TRBJ2-7; weak D call: TRBD2 (5 bases). The CDR3 is 14 amino acids. Germline loops: CDR1 SQVTM, CDR2 ANQGSEA. V was clipped by 3 bases and J by 3 bases, with 15 bases between them. The CDR3 region is CSVERAETGYEQYF. The CDR3 nucleotides are TGCAGCGTTGAGCGAGCGGAGACGGGCTACGAGCAGTACTTC.

The V gene is TRBV21-1, the J gene TRBJ2-7; TRBD1, the table's D call, was not compared with the DNA. TRBV21-1 is tagged as a pseudogene. The CDR3 is made up of 20 amino acids. CDR3 nucleotide sequence: TGTGCCAGCAGCAAAGCAGGTTTTACGGGACGGGACATTTGGACCTACGAGCAGTACTTC. It yields the protein CASSKAGFTGRDIWTYEQYF.

This clone was recorded once. The chain recombines TRBV12-1 with TRBJ2-3. TRBV12-1 corresponds to a pseudogene. The CDR3 spans 12 residues. The CDR3 loop reads CASSFSTDTQYF. In DNA, the CDR3 is TGTGCCAGCAGCTTTAGCACAGATACGCAGTATTTT.

This rearrangement joins TRBV9 to TRBJ2-7; TRBD2 aligns across 8 bases. This CDR3 has 15 amino acids. In germline, CDR1 is SGDLS, CDR2 YYNGEE. The J segment lost 6 bases and the V segment lost 2 bases, leaving 10 bases of the junction unmatched. The CDR3 DNA reads as TGTGCCAGCAGCGTGGCGGGGGGCCGCGGGGTCGAGCAGTACTTC. Its translation: CASSVAGGRGVEQYF.

The chain recombines TRBV2 with TRBJ1-5, with D tentatively TRBD1 (5 bases). From germline, CDR1 is SNHLY and CDR2 FYNNEI. The CDR3 runs 14 residues. V was clipped by 3 bases and J by 5 bases, with 11 bases between them. CDR3 coding DNA: TGTGCCAGCAGTGACAGGGTTCGGGATCAGCCCCAGCATTTT. It yields the protein CASSDRVRDQPQHF.

The chain has TRBV5-1 and TRBJ1-4, with no clear D. CDR1 is SGHRS, CDR2 YFSETQ, per germline. Trimming left V 3 bases short and J 5 bases short, with 11 bases between. This CDR3 has 14 residues. The DNA of the CDR3 is TGCGCCAGCAGCTCTGGAGGAACGAATGAAAAACTGTTTTTT. Translated, it gives CASSSGGTNEKLFF. Full variable domain (outside the CDR3, taken from reference TRBV5-1 and TRBJ1-4): KAGVTQTPRYLIKTRGQQVTLSCSPISGHRSVSWYQQTPGQGLQFLFEYFSETQRNKGNFPGRFSGRQFSNSRSEMNVSTLELGDSALYLCASSSGGTNEKLFFGSGTQLSVL.

This chain joins TRBV11-2 and TRBJ1-5, with D maybe TRBD1 (5 bases). Germline V gene data show CDR1 as SGHAT and CDR2 as FQNNGV. The length of the CDR3 is 13 residues. Trimming cost V 5 bases and J 1 base, with 6 bases left between them. The CDR3 here is CASSRDSNQPQHF. The CDR3 DNA sequence: TGTGCCAGCAGCCGGGACAGCAATCAGCCCCAGCATTTT.

V usage is TRBV19 and J usage is TRBJ2-1; tentative D call: TRBD2 (7 bases). V was shortened by 7 bases and J by 0 bases, with 25 bases between the two germline ends. The CDR3 contains 19 residues. The V gene's germline CDR1 is LNHDA and CDR2 SQIVND (reference sequence). The DNA for the CDR3 is TGTGCCAGTACTCCTAGGGGGGGGCCCGCCCGCCCCTCCTACAATGAGCAGTTCTTC. Amino acids: CASTPRGGPARPSYNEQFF. Supplemented by reference TRBV19 and TRBJ2-1, the full variable domain reads DGGITQSPKYLFRKEGQNVTLSCEQNLNHDAMYWYRQDPGQGLRLIYYSQIVNDFQKGDIAEGYSVSREKKESFPLTVTSAQKNPTAFYLCASTPRGGPARPSYNEQFFGPGTRLTVL.